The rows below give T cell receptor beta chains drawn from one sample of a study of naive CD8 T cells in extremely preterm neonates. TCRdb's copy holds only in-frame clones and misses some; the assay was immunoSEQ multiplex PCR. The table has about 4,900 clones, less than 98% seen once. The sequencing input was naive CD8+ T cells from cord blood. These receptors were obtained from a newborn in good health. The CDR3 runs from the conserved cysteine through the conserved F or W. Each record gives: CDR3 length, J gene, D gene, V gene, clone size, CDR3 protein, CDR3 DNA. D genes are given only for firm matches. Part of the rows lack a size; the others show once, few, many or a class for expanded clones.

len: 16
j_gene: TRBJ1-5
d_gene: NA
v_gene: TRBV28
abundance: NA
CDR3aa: CASTTVADNSNQPQHF
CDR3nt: TGTGCCAGCACCACAGTGGCAGATAATAGCAATCAGCCCCAGCATTTT

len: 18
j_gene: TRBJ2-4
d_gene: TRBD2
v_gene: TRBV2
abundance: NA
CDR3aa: CASMASGGHFQAKNIQYF
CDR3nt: TGTGCCAGCATGGCTAGCGGGGGCCACTTCCAAGCCAAAAACATTCAGTACTTC

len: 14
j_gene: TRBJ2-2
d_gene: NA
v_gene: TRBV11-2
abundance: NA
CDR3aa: CASSLAGNTGELFF
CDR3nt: TGTGCCAGCAGCTTAGCGGGGAACACCGGGGAGCTGTTTTTT

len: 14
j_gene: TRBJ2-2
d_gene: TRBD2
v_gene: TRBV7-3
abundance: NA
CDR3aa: CASSFSGGAGELFF
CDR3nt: TGTGCCAGCAGCTTTAGCGGGGGGGCCGGGGAGCTGTTTTTT

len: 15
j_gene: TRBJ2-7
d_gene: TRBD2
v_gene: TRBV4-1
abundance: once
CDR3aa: CASSPLAGAAYEQYF
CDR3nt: TGCGCCAGCAGCCCTCTAGCGGGGGCCGCCTACGAGCAGTACTTC

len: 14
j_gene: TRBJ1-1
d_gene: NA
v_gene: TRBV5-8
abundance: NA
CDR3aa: CASSLAQGNTEAFF
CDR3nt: TGTGCCAGCAGCTTGGCCCAGGGGAACACTGAAGCTTTCTTT

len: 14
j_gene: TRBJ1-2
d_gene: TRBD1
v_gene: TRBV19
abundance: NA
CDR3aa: CASPYTGVGEGYTF
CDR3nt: TGTGCCAGTCCATATACAGGGGTCGGGGAAGGCTACACCTTC

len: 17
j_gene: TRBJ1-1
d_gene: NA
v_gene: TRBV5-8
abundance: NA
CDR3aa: CASSLIAIRDNNAEAFF
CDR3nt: TGTGCCAGCAGCTTGATTGCTATCAGGGACAACAACGCTGAAGCTTTCTTT

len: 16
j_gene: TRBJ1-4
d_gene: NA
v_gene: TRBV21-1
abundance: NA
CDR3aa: CASSRGGARSNEKLFF
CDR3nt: TGTGCCAGCAGCAGAGGGGGCGCGAGGAGTAATGAAAAACTGTTTTTT

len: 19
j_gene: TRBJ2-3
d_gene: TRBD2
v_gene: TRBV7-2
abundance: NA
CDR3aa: CASRRFSWTSGGGTDTQYF
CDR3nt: TGTGCCAGCAGGCGCTTTTCTTGGACTAGCGGGGGGGGCACAGATACGCAGTATTTT

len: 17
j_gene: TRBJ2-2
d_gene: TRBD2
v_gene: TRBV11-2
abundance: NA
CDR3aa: CASSLTSGGVNTGELFF
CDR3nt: TGTGCCAGCAGCTTGACTAGCGGGGGGGTGAACACCGGGGAGCTGTTTTTT

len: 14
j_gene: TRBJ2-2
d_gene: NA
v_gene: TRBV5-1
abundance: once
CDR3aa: CASSLFPSTGELFF
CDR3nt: TGCGCCAGCAGCTTGTTTCCGTCCACCGGGGAGCTGTTTTTT

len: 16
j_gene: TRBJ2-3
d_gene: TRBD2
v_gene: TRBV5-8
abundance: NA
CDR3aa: CASSTPGLAPTDTQYF
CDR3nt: TGTGCCAGCAGCACCCCGGGACTAGCGCCGACAGATACGCAGTATTTT

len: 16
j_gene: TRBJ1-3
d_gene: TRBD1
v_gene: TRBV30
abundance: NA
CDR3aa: CAWKHPLQGAGNTIYF
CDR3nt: TGTGCCTGGAAACACCCCCTACAGGGGGCTGGAAACACCATATATTTT

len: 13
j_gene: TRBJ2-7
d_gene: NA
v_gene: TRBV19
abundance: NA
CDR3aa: CASSIGLVYEQYF
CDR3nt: TGTGCCAGTAGTATAGGACTAGTTTACGAGCAGTACTTC

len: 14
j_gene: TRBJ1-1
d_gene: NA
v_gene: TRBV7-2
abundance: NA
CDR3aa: CASSLVPGNTEAFF
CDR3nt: TGTGCCAGCAGCTTAGTTCCGGGGAACACTGAAGCTTTCTTT

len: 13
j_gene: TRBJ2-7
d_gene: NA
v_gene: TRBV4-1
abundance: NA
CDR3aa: CASSHLQGYEQYF
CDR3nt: TGCGCCAGCAGCCACTTACAGGGCTACGAGCAGTACTTC

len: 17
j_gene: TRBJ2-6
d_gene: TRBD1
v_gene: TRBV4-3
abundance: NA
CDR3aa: CASSQEGTGARANVLTF
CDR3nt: TGCGCCAGCAGCCAAGAGGGGACAGGGGCTAGGGCCAACGTCCTGACTTTC

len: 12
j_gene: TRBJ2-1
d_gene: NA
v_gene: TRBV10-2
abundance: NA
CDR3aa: CASSGLARWQFF
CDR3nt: TGCGCCAGCAGCGGACTGGCCCGTTGGCAGTTCTTC

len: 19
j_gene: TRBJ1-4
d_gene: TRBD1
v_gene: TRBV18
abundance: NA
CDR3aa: CASSPTEGQGTSTNEKLFF
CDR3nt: TGTGCCAGCTCACCAACGGAAGGACAGGGTACTTCAACTAATGAAAAACTGTTTTTT

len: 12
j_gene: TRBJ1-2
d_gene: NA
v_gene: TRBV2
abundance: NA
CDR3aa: CASAGTPYGYTF
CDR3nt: TGTGCCAGCGCCGGGACACCGTATGGCTACACCTTC

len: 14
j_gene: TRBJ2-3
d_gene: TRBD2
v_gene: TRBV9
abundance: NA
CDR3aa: CASSVAGGADTQYF
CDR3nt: TGTGCCAGCAGCGTAGCGGGGGGGGCAGATACGCAGTATTTT

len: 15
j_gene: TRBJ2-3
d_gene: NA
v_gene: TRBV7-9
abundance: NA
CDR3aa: CASSSVRGVENTQYF
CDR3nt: TGTGCCAGCAGCTCCGTCAGGGGGGTGGAGAATACGCAGTATTTT

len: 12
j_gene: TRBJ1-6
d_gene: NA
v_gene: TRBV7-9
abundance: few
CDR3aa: CASSGGISPLHF
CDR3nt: TGTGCCAGCAGCGGGGGGATTTCACCCCTCCACTTT

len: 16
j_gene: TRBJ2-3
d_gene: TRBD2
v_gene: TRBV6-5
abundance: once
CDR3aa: CASSYGLAGGTDTQYF
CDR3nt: TGTGCCAGCAGTTACGGACTAGCGGGGGGCACAGATACGCAGTATTTT

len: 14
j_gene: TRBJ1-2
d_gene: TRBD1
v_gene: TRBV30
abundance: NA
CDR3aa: CAWSRVGDSYGYTF
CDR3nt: TGTGCCTGGAGTAGGGTGGGGGACAGCTATGGCTACACCTTC

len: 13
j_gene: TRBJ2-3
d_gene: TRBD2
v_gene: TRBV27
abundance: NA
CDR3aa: CASSSGSPYTQYF
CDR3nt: TGTGCCAGCAGTAGCGGGAGCCCCTATACGCAGTATTTT

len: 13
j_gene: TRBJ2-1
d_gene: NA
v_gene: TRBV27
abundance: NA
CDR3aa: CASLDSLYNEQFF
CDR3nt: TGTGCCAGCTTAGACTCCCTCTACAATGAGCAGTTCTTC

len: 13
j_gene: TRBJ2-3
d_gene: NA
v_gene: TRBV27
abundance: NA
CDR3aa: CASSISFTDTQYF
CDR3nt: TGTGCCAGCAGTATTTCCTTCACAGATACGCAGTATTTT

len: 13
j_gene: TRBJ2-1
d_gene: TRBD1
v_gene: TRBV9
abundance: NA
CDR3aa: CASTRDRENEQFF
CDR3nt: TGTGCCAGCACCCGGGACAGGGAGAATGAGCAGTTCTTC

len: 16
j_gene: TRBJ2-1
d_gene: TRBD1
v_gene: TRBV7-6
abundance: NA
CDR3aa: CASSLGTGGAHNEQFF
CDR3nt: TGTGCCAGCAGCCTAGGAACAGGGGGCGCCCACAATGAGCAGTTCTTC

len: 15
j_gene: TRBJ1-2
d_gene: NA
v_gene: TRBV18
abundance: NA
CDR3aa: CASSPPGGKIYGYTF
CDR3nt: TGTGCCAGCTCACCACCCGGGGGGAAGATCTATGGCTACACCTTC